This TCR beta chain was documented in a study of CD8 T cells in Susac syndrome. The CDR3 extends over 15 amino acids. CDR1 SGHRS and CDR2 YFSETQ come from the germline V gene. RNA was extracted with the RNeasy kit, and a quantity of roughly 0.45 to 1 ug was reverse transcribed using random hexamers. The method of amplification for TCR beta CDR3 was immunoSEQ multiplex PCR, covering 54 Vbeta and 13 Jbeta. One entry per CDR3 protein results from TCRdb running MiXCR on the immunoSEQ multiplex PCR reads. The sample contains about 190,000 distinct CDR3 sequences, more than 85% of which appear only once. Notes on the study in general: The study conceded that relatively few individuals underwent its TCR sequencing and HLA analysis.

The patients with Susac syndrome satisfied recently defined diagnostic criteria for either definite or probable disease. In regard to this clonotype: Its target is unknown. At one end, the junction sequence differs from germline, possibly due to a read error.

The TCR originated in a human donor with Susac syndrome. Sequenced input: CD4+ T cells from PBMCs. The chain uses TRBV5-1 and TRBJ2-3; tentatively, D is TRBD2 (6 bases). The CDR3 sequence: CVSSLEAGSRDTQYF. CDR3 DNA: TGCGTCAGCAGCTTGGAGGCGGGATCAAGAGATACGCAGTATTTT.